The T cell receptor beta chain under discussion was sequenced for a study of shared clonotypes between healthy human individuals. Details on this clone: The antigen remains unidentified.

At deep level, the assay was performed. The table came from immunoSEQ multiplex PCR; TCRdb's copy has only in-frame clones and leaves some out. The repertoire holds about 510,000 clones, with about four fifths as singletons. Study outcomes and limitations: Represented diversity, genetic and exposure-history alike, was limited by few donors.

Each of the donors was a healthy adult who was HIV-negative and had not had a recent acute infection or vaccination. The CDR3 is 15 residues long. CDR1 is MNHNY and CDR2 is SVGAGI in the germline V gene (reference sequence). V shed 2 bases, J shed 4 bases, and the junction held 5 bases outside the gene matches. The sequence was collected from a woman aged 35 to 49 in good health. Some clones in this sample may be carry-over from other donors' samples. The specimen sequenced was PBMCs. The V gene is TRBV6-6, the J gene TRBJ2-7, with 10 bases fitting TRBD1. The CDR3 sequence: CASSYGGQGVYEQYF. CDR3 sequence (DNA): TGTGCCAGCAGTTACGGAGGACAGGGGGTTTACGAGCAGTACTTC.